This TCR beta chain was found in a study of shared clonotypes between healthy human individuals. Assay: immunoSEQ multiplex PCR; the TCRdb copy retains only in-frame clones and omits some. Here the sample spans hundreds of thousands of clones, about 74% being singletons. V lost 7 bases to trimming and J lost 5 bases, with 14 bases between them. There are 14 residues in the CDR3. Germline V lookup: CDR1 SGHTA, CDR2 FQGNSA. The origin of this receptor is a man aged 25 to 40 in good health. The chain combines TRBV7-2 with TRBJ2-2; D may match TRBD1 or TRBD2 (5 bases each). The sample consisted of memory CD4+ T cells sorted from blood. Subset described: CD45RA-negative fraction. CDR3 DNA: TGTGCCAGCACCCTGGGGGTTTTGACCGGGGAGCTGTTTTTT. Its protein product is CASTLGVLTGELFF.